This T cell receptor beta chain was recovered during a study of Graves' ophthalmopathy and Graves' hyperthyroidism (dated by TCRdb to the late 2010s). Concerning the study at large: A patient counted as having stable hyperthyroidism if there was no progression to ophthalmopathy within 18 months of follow-up. The study used signatures of the TCR beta repertoire to tell Graves' ophthalmopathy apart from Graves' hyperthyroidism and to predict which patients would progress to ophthalmopathy. In total, under 150 blood samples were TCR-sequenced: roughly 45 ophthalmopathy, some 72 hyperthyroidism and approximately 17 hyperthyroidism-to-ophthalmopathy patients. To explore V-J signatures that separate ophthalmopathy from hyperthyroidism, a discovery set of about a hundred patients was enrolled, consisting of about 45 with ophthalmopathy and under 65 with stable hyperthyroidism. For independent validation, a separate cohort was made up of 18 hyperthyroidism patients plus 17 patients who later progressed from hyperthyroidism to ophthalmopathy. In roughly 6 hyperthyroidism patients, T-cell repertoires of thyroid tissue and blood were compared. After sampling, hyperthyroidism patients received methimazole starting at 30 mg daily, and ophthalmopathy patients received high-dose intravenous methylprednisolone. The full study reports these points: Ophthalmopathy was separated from stable hyperthyroidism by the 13-signature model with just under 90% sensitivity and 81.08% specificity in cross-validation and with 80%/75% in the test set. No statistical method was used to set the sample size in advance, and the investigators knew which group each participant was assigned to. In validation, the model predicted ophthalmopathy progression with 70.59% sensitivity and roughly 78% specificity; about a dozen predicted patients were CT-confirmed with GO in a median of approximately 6.2 months. Most expanded thyroid clonotypes with frequency above 0.001 were also detected in blood, suggesting blood repertoires may reflect the thyroid immune response.

Hyperthyroidism patients were newly diagnosed, were aged 18 to 65 years, and had a disease duration under 2 months. Anyone with other autoimmune diseases, uncontrolled infections, pregnancy or lactation was excluded from the study. Clinical symptoms, serum thyroxine, TRAb, thyroid ultrasound and orbital computed tomography formed the basis of the diagnosis. Trizol reagent was used to extract the total RNA, and its quality was then checked on an Agilent 2100 Bioanalyzer. CDR1 SGHDT and CDR2 YYEEEE are derived from the germline V gene. The CDR3 starts with the cysteine, ends with the phenylalanine, and has 17 residues. The retained sequence is limited to the CDR3, 51 bases, with the frame set at the first base. The junction shows trimming of 0 bases on V and 4 bases on J, and the gene matches do not reach 10 bases of it. For repertoire sequencing, the TCR beta CDR3 regions were amplified from RNA transcripts. The first round was an RT-PCR using HTBI primers with the Qiagen OneStep RT-PCR kit, and this first round was followed by a second-round multiplex PCR, then size selection and purification. Libraries were sequenced on an Illumina HiSeq2000 using paired-end 100 bp reads. The paper's data handling went like this. Reads were processed with SOAPnuke, discarding reads with adapters, uncalled bases, mean Phred below 15, or no exact constant-primer or identifier match. High-quality paired reads were merged with COPE v1.2.5. Unique nucleotide sequences were defined as clonotypes and aligned to IMGT TRB V, D and J references using MiTCR v1.1. Only V-J combinations with frequency above 0.0001 were analysed, covering around 99% of repertoires. For each V-J combination, a TCR clonal expansion and chaos score was defined as the ratio of F50 clonal expansion to chaos observed in the TCRdist matrix. Welch's t-statistics and random forest were used to reduce features to more than ten V-J combinations, which were fed into a naive Bayes classifier. Thyroid-blood repertoire similarity was quantified with the Morisita-Horn index. Through fastp at Q25 and MiXCR, TCRdb rebuilt clones from the public reads, retaining in-frame beta chains. Duplicate CDR3 protein sequences are folded into a single record with the most common DNA and genes. Clone size and V and J calls follow TCRdb, not the original study. The sample table records about 1.2 million distinct CDR3 sequences; 35% to 45% of these occur just once. Jointly, the top ten make up 11% of the sample.

For this clonotype: The antigen it recognizes is unknown. Base qualities are not at hand, and no much larger clone is one base apart.

Sequencing used peripheral blood or thyroid tissue (not recorded which). Recombination joined TRBV5-6 with TRBJ2-7; TRBD1 aligns with 10 central bases. The clonotype was recovered from an adult man with Graves' hyperthyroidism. The CDR3 reads as follows: CASSLEGDWDRGYEQYF. Read as DNA, the sequence is TGTGCCAGCAGCTTGGAGGGAGATTGGGACAGGGGTTACGAGCAGTACTTC.